This TCR beta chain was recorded in a study of untreated major depressive disorder (dated by TCRdb to the late 2010s). For the wider study: A cross-sectional case-control design was used to compare T cell phenotype and TCR repertoire between antidepressant-free major depressive disorder patients and individually matched non-depressed controls. Differences in Vbeta 5.1, Vbeta 11 and Vbeta 22 usage observed by flow cytometry in the whole cohort were followed up by sequencing. Study-wide conclusions, independent of this receptor: Higher TRBV05-01 (Vbeta 5.1) usage among CD4+ T cells of depressed patients compared with controls was confirmed by sequencing, with p = 0.040 in a one-tailed test. A comparatively small study sample was produced by the strict matching and exclusion criteria, and the generalizability of findings was thereby limited. In the sequencing data, TRBV25-01 and TRBV02-01 usage matched the flow-cytometry pattern without reaching statistical significance. The top five TRBV05-01 clones in every sequenced subject were all private clones. For the sequencing comparisons, one-tailed planned tests were applied to only three Vbeta families that had been selected in advance.

A distance of 10 bases separates the germline ends of V and J, which lose 3 bases and 5 bases respectively. Looking up the germline V gene yields CDR1 MNHNS and CDR2 SASEGT. Inclusive of the bounding cysteine and phenylalanine, the CDR3 is 13 residues long. The entry retains the CDR3 DNA only, 39 bases that are in frame from base 1. The Qiagen DNeasy Blood and Tissue Kit was used to extract total genomic DNA from the purified CD4+ T cells. The TCRbeta CDR3 region, defined according to IMGT, was amplified and sequenced using immunoSEQ immunosequencing protocols. As for the authors' bioinformatics: Preprocessing of raw sequence data for PCR and sequencing error correction was performed by the immunoSEQ service. After being loaded into the immunoSEQ Analyzer, the data underwent further analysis with VDJtools v1.0.7. The paired Wilcoxon signed-rank test was applied to assess differences between patients and controls. What TCRdb holds here is the immuneACCESS table cut down to in-frame rearrangements. Part of the clones is not present; checked against another copy, under half of the missing clones reflect an unresolved V gene, and the others are unexplained. D and trimming come from the DNA, and the V and J calls and clone size come from that table. The sample table records 15,000 to 20,000 clones; about 83% of these occur just once. The biggest ten clones account for just over 0.8% of the sample.

For this clone: It lacks a known antigen. Base qualities are not recorded, but no much larger clone differs from it by a single base.

For sex, age, current smoking status and body mass index, every depressed patient had a pairwise-matched non-depressed control. Every participant in the study was of European descent. Controls had no mood disorder either currently or in their lifetime and had a Quick Inventory of Depressive Symptoms-Self Report score of 5 or lower. Major medical conditions, Axis I/II comorbidities, regular medication or illicit drug use, and drinking over 100 g alcohol weekly were applied as exclusion criteria for all participants. Around 27 ml of peripheral blood was drawn into EDTA tubes from each participant. Thawed PBMCs underwent magnetic negative selection with the BD IMag Human CD4 T Lymphocyte Enrichment Set to purify CD4+ T cells. Flow cytometry confirmed that the CD4+ enrichment method typically gave around 94% purity. A subgroup of about 5 case-control pairs, chosen blind to chemokine receptor expression and flow-cytometric repertoire skewing results, underwent TCRbeta sequencing. All blood samples were drawn in the morning at 8:00 a.m., and PBMCs were separated by Ficoll-Hypaque gradient centrifugation. PBMCs were gradually cooled to -80 degrees C for cryopreservation and then kept in liquid nitrogen until assay.

The receptor was isolated from a woman aged 25 to 45 in good health. Sequenced sample: CD4+ T cells from PBMCs. The receptor chain draws on TRBV6-1 and TRBJ2-5; the D region possibly corresponds to TRBD1 (5 bases align). The sequenced DNA: TGTGCCAGCAGTGAGGGGCCCTGGGAGACCCAGTACTTC. Its coded protein is CASSEGPWETQYF.